These 8 T cell receptor beta chains share one sample of origin, sequenced in a study of T cell repertoires in cytomegalovirus infection. These TCRs' antigens remain unknown. TCRdb reprocessed the reads with MiXCR, giving one entry per CDR3 protein. The table has roughly 920,000 distinct CDR3 sequences, 31% seen once. The sample was cultured CD8+ T cells from PBMCs, taken from culture after CMV antigen stimulation. The receptor source for this set is a human donor in good health (CMV status not recorded). Some clones in this sample may be carry-over from other donors' samples.

This chain links TRBV6-1 with TRBJ1-1, with D perhaps matching TRBD1 (6 bases). The CDR3 has 13 residues. From germline, CDR1 is MNHNS and CDR2 SASEGT. Trimming took off 7 bases at V and 10 bases at J, with 19 bases between the two ends. CDR3 region: CASIMGGAGLAFF. CDR3 nucleotides: TGTGCCAGCATCATGGGGGGGGCCGGGTTAGCTTTCTTT.

This clonotype occurred many times. V is TRBV7-2 and J is TRBJ2-7, with TRBD1 matching 7 bases. V dropped 1 base and J dropped 3; count of bases not matched to a gene: 6. This CDR3 is 15 amino acids long. The V gene's germline CDR1 is SGHTA and CDR2 FQGNSA. CDR3 bases: TGTGCCAGCAGCTTAGTTGTGGCAGGGGGCTACGAGCAGTACGTC. Translated, it gives CASSLVVAGGYEQYV.

This clonotype was recorded many times. The DNA for the CDR3 is TGTGCCAGCAGCAAGGTGAACAGGGGGGAAAGCACTGAAGCTTTCTTT. Its translation: CASSKVNRGESTEAFF. The V gene is TRBV7-2, the J gene TRBJ1-1, with 8 bases that match TRBD1. Trimming took 5 bases from V and 4 from J; bases not matched to a gene: 12. This CDR3 comprises 16 residues. The germline V gene has CDR1 SGHTA and CDR2 FQGNSA.

This clonotype was counted at least ten times. This chain links TRBV7-9 with TRBJ2-7, with 7 nucleotides matching TRBD1. V lost 4 bases and J lost 1; bases outside the gene matches: 10. The CDR3 has 16 residues. CDR1 and CDR2 from the germline V gene are SEHNR and FQNEAQ (reference sequence). The CDR3 DNA follows: TGTGCCAGCAGCTCTACCGGACAGGTCCCTTCCTACGAGCAGTACTTC. It encodes CASSSTGQVPSYEQYF.

This clonotype was detected once. The chain combines TRBV6-6 with TRBJ2-7; the D gene is possibly TRBD1 (5 bases). The CDR3 is made up of 14 amino acids. Germline CDR1 MNHNY, CDR2 SVGAGI (reference sequence). The V and J ends lost 6 bases and 2 bases respectively, with 14 bases between them. The CDR3, as DNA: TGTGCCAGCAGCCCCTACACAGGTCCCTACGAGCAGTACGTC. Protein: CASSPYTGPYEQYV.

The genes are TRBV6-1 and TRBJ1-5, with D unresolved. This CDR3 spans 16 amino acids. Germline CDR1 and CDR2: MNHNS and SASEGT. Trimming left V 0 bases short and J 5 bases short, with 14 bases between. CDR3 amino acids: CASSEARGLNYQPQHF. The CDR3 DNA is TGTGCCAGCAGTGAAGCGCGAGGGCTTAACTATCAGCCCCAGCATTTT.

This clonotype was detected ten times or more. The chain employs TRBV7-2 and TRBJ1-1; D remains ambiguous. This CDR3 region has 14 residues. CDR1 and CDR2 from the germline V gene are SGHTA and FQGNSA. The V gene lost 5 bases and the J gene lost 4 bases, with 14 bases spanning the gap. The CDR3 loop reads CASSQLFRSTEAFF. The DNA for the CDR3 is TGTGCCAGCAGCCAGCTTTTTAGGAGCACTGAAGCTTTCTTT.

This chain links TRBV2 with TRBJ1-1; the D is unclear. The CDR3 is 15 residues long. V shed 5 bases and J shed 0 bases, with 13 bases lying between them. Germline V gene lookup returns CDR1 SNHLY and CDR2 FYNNEI. The CDR3 coding sequence is TGTGCCAGCAGTCCCTCTCGAGGGATGAACACTGAAGCTTTCTTT. Translating gives CASSPSRGMNTEAFF.